This T cell receptor beta chain was identified during a study of T cell repertoires in cytomegalovirus infection. Whole-study context: Carrying CMV and the relevant HLA type showed in public TCR beta signatures. Whole-study findings and limits: Carriers of CMV plus the relevant HLA were identified by cumulative public TCR beta family frequency. The study found HLA-C-restricted CMV-specific TCR beta clonotypes dominating the ex vivo response.

Comment on this clonotype: Antigen: not known.

TCRdb called the reads again in MiXCR, with one record for every CDR3 protein. The sample has 680,000 or so distinct CDR3 sequences, roughly a third seen once; the top ten hold more than 2.5%. Input material: PBMCs. The TCR was taken from a human donor in good health (CMV status not recorded). Some clones in this sample may be carry-over from other donors' samples.

The CDR3: CASRREQGGSSPLHF. Here the CDR3 DNA reads TGCGCCAGCAGACGGGAACAGGGGGGCAGTTCACCCCTCCACTTT. The chain joins TRBV10-1 to TRBJ1-6; the match to TRBD1 covers 8 bases. V lost 6 bases and J lost 9; bases outside the gene matches: 10. Germline V CDR1 and CDR2: WNHNN, SYGVQD (reference sequence). This CDR3 has 15 residues.